In this sample, the clone carrying this T cell receptor beta chain turned up once. These data belong to a study of T cell changes during pregnancy in multiple sclerosis. Using immunoSEQ multiplex PCR, the repertoire was profiled, and TCRdb retains in-frame clones only, with some absent. In the table there are about 79,000 clones, approximately 92% of which are singletons. The germline CDR1 and CDR2 sequences are LNHDA and SQIVND (reference sequence). The CDR3 consists of 14 residues. V was pared by 7 bases and J by 3 bases, with 12 bases between. This chain joins TRBV19 and TRBJ1-4; D is unresolved. The sequence derives from a female donor in good health, enrolled as a control in a pregnancy study. The sequences come from peripheral blood, collected in the second trimester of pregnancy. The CDR3 region is CASTFRGANEKLFF. The CDR3 nucleotides are TGTGCCAGTACCTTTAGAGGAGCTAATGAAAAACTGTTTTTT. Full variable domain (remainder filled in from reference TRBV19 and TRBJ1-4): DGGITQSPKYLFRKEGQNVTLSCEQNLNHDAMYWYRQDPGQGLRLIYYSQIVNDFQKGDIAEGYSVSREKKESFPLTVTSAQKNPTAFYLCASTFRGANEKLFFGSGTQLSVL.